This T cell receptor (beta chain) was sequenced in a study of T-cell memory formation after mild COVID-19. TCRdb re-analysed the 5' RACE reads in MiXCR, keeping a single row per CDR3 protein. The table has hundreds of thousands of distinct CDR3 sequences, nearly 25% seen once; the top ten hold around 13%. As for this clonotype: Its matching antigen is unknown.

Regarding the study as a whole: Confirmation was lacking for SARS-CoV-2 specificity of second-wave clones that peaked on day 37. Whereas later expanders leaned CD4+, clones contracting day 15 to 85 showed a balanced CD4/CD8 makeup. The finding that pre-infection memory included some responding clones suggested that cross-reactive memory joined.

This TCR was recovered from an adult woman who had mild COVID-19 (a few samples of this study predate the infection). Cell type and time point are not known. The source material was PBMCs or a T cell subset sorted from them (not recorded which).

CDR3 sequence: CASSLTSGVEQFF. CDR3 in DNA: TGTGCCAGCAGCCTTACTAGCGGGGTCGAGCAGTTCTTC. The V call is TRBV7-7, the J call TRBJ2-1; the match to TRBD2 covers 10 bases. Trimming at V came to 5 bases and at J to 10 bases, leaving 5 bases not matched to a gene. The germline V gene encodes CDR1 SSHAT and CDR2 FNYEAQ (reference sequence). The CDR3 sequence is 13 residues long.